This note documents a single T cell receptor (beta chain) sequence. Libraries were prepared by immunoSEQ multiplex PCR; TCRdb keeps only in-frame clonotypes and omits some of them. The table shows roughly 74,000 clones, with approximately 90% occurring only once. This sample was taken from a study of OX40 agonist ivuxolimab in advanced cancers. The CDR3 contains 13 residues. V was pared by 6 bases and J by 2 bases, with 8 bases between. From germline, CDR1 is WSHSY and CDR2 SAAADI. The chain combines TRBV10-2 with TRBJ1-5; the D gene is possibly TRBD1 (5 bases). The clonotype was recovered from an adult with an advanced solid tumor such as melanoma, head and neck, liver or kidney cancer. Sequencing used CD4+ or CD8+ T cells sorted from blood, obtained in a trial of the OX40 agonist ivuxolimab. The CDR3 region is CASSTGGNQPQHF. DNA of the CDR3: TGCGCCAGCAGCACGGGGGGCAATCAGCCCCAGCATTTT.